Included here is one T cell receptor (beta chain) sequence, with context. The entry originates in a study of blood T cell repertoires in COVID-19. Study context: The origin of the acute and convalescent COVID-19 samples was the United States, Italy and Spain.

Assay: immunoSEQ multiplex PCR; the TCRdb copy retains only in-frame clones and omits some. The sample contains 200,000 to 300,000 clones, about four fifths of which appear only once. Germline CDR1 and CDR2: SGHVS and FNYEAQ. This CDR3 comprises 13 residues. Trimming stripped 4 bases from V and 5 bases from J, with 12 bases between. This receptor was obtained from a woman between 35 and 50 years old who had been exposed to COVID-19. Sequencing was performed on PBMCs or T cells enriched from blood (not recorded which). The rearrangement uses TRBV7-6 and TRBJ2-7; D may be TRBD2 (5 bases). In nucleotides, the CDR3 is TGTGCCAGCAGCTGGTCTAGCTTCGACGAGCAGTACTTC. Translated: CASSWSSFDEQYF.